Shown below are 13 T cell receptor beta chains from a single sample sequenced in a study of blood T cell repertoires in COVID-19. Sequencing was performed with immunoSEQ multiplex PCR; in TCRdb, only in-frame clones are kept and a portion is missing. The repertoire consists of approximately 230,000 clones, with about 79% occurring once and the leading ten covering about 9%. Material for sequencing was peripheral blood. Source of these receptors: a man at least 80 years old with acute or convalescent COVID-19.

In this sample, this clone turned up a few times. The V call is TRBV5-6, the J call TRBJ1-2; D might be TRBD1 (5 bases). Trimming stripped 0 bases from V and 2 bases from J, with 5 bases between. This CDR3 region has 13 residues. CDR1 and CDR2 from the germline V gene are SGHDT and YYEEEE. The CDR3 here is CASSLGQNYGYTF. Here the CDR3 DNA reads TGTGCCAGCAGCTTGGGACAGAACTATGGCTACACCTTC.

The chain is built from TRBV24-1 and TRBJ2-1; 14 positions match TRBD2. This CDR3 has 17 residues. CDR1 KGHDR and CDR2 SFDVKD come from the germline V gene. Unmatched junction bases numbered 10, after V lost 4 bases and J lost 9 bases. CDR3 bases: TGTGCCACCAGTGAACCCGGGACTAGCGGGGGCCTTAGTGAGCAGTTCTTC. Protein: CATSEPGTSGGLSEQFF.

This clone was observed a single time. V gene TRBV5-4 combines with J gene TRBJ1-1, with D unresolved. CDR3 length: 15 amino acids. Trimming removed 4 bases from V and 6 bases from J, with 19 bases in between. The germline CDR1 and CDR2 sequences are SGHNT and YYREEE (reference sequence). This CDR3 is CASSPNLVGGSEAFF. DNA for the CDR3: TGTGCCAGCAGCCCGAACCTTGTCGGAGGGTCTGAAGCTTTCTTT.

The chain employs TRBV27 and TRBJ2-7; 10 bases fit TRBD1. This CDR3 is 13 amino acids long. V gave up 10 bases and J gave up 7 bases; unmatched junction bases: 10. From germline, CDR1 is MNHEY and CDR2 SMNVEV (reference sequence). The CDR3 loop is CATTPSGQGEQYF. For the CDR3, the DNA is TGTGCCACCACCCCCTCGGGACAGGGGGAGCAGTACTTC.

V is TRBV2 and J is TRBJ1-5, with TRBD1 as a possible D gene (5 bases). The CDR3 contains 15 residues. In germline, CDR1 is SNHLY, CDR2 FYNNEI. Trimming left V 2 bases short and J 2 bases short, with 10 bases between. CDR3: CASSEQGWGNQPQHF. The CDR3 bases are TGTGCCAGCAGTGAACAGGGATGGGGCAATCAGCCCCAGCATTTT.

This chain uses TRBV30 with TRBJ2-3, with 12 bases identical to TRBD2. This CDR3 is 14 amino acids long. Unmatched junction bases numbered 6, after V lost 6 bases and J lost 5 bases. CDR1 and CDR2 from the germline V gene are GTSNPN and SVGIG (reference sequence). The CDR3 region is CACSRGLAGDTQYF. The CDR3 bases are TGTGCCTGCTCTAGGGGACTAGCGGGAGATACGCAGTATTTT.

The chain is built from TRBV6-5 and TRBJ1-1; 8 nucleotides agree with TRBD1. CDR1 and CDR2 from the germline V gene are MNHEY and SVGAGI. Germline trimming cut 6 bases from V and 1 base from J; bases unmatched to any gene: 1. The CDR3 runs 13 residues. Here the CDR3 reads CASSDRGNTEAFF. The CDR3, as DNA: TGTGCCAGCAGCGACAGGGGGAACACTGAAGCTTTCTTT.

This clone was recorded only once. The rearrangement joins TRBV5-4 to TRBJ2-3; possibly TRBD1 for D (5 bases). The length of the CDR3 is 16 residues. The V and J ends lost 0 bases and 0 bases respectively, with 11 bases between them. The germline gives CDR1 SGHNT, CDR2 YYREEE (reference sequence). The CDR3 DNA sequence: TGTGCCAGCAGCTTGGGGTCAGGGCTTAGCACAGATACGCAGTATTTT. Its translation: CASSLGSGLSTDTQYF.

J is TRBJ2-7 and V is TRBV5-1, with D maybe TRBD2 (5 bases). Germline values: CDR1 SGHRS, CDR2 YFSETQ. The CDR3 spans 12 residues. Trimming removed 5 bases from V and 1 base from J, with 7 bases in between. The CDR3 here is CASSPGSYEQYF. The DNA of the CDR3 is TGCGCCAGCAGTCCGGGGTCCTACGAGCAGTACTTC.

The V gene is TRBV7-9, the J gene TRBJ1-5, with TRBD1 identical over 9 bases. V lost 4 bases, J lost 2 bases, and 9 bases stayed unmatched. This CDR3 contains 17 residues. The germline V gene has CDR1 SEHNR and CDR2 FQNEAQ (reference sequence). The CDR3 loop reads CASSSWGQGNGNQPQHF. CDR3 sequence (DNA): TGTGCCAGCAGCTCCTGGGGACAGGGTAACGGCAATCAGCCCCAGCATTTT. The variable domain in full, with the rest retrieved from reference TRBV7-9 and TRBJ1-5, is DTGVSQNPRHKITKRGQNVTFRCDPISEHNRLYWYRQTLGQGPEFLTYFQNEAQLEKSRLLSDRFSAERPKGSFSTLEIQRTEQGDSAMYLCASSSWGQGNGNQPQHFGDGTRLSIL.

The V and J genes are TRBV29-1 and TRBJ2-1; perhaps TRBD2 as D (6 bases). Germline V lookup: CDR1 SQVTM, CDR2 ANQGSEA. The CDR3 is 12 amino acids. V was pared by 5 bases and J by 6 bases, with 11 bases between. CDR3 DNA sequence: TGCAGCGTTCGAAGGAGGGCCAATGAGCAGTTCTTC. As protein: CSVRRRANEQFF.

This clone was counted between two and nine times. The genes are TRBV5-5 and TRBJ2-7, with TRBD1 matching over 7 bases. J lost 3 bases, V lost 1 base, and 4 bases had no gene match. This CDR3 has 14 residues. Germline lookup yields CDR1 SGHKS and CDR2 YYEKEE (reference sequence). The CDR3 bases are TGTGCCAGCAGCTTGTTATGGGACAGCTACGAGCAGTACTTC. This encodes CASSLLWDSYEQYF.

V and J are TRBV24-1 and TRBJ2-3, with no clear D. V was shortened by 2 bases and J by 1 base, with 9 bases between the two germline ends. The CDR3 has 15 amino acids. Germline assignment: CDR1 KGHDR and CDR2 SFDVKD. CDR3 sequence (DNA): TGTGCCACCAGTGATTCCCGACTGCGCACAGATACGCAGTATTTT. Encoded protein: CATSDSRLRTDTQYF.